This TCR beta chain was observed in a study of Graves' ophthalmopathy and Graves' hyperthyroidism (dated by TCRdb to 2017 to 2018). Notes on the research overall: Peripheral blood was collected at initial diagnosis, before any treatment. To explore V-J signatures distinguishing ophthalmopathy from hyperthyroidism, a discovery set of more than 95 patients (43 ophthalmopathy, roughly 55 stable hyperthyroidism) was enrolled. In total, around 140 blood samples were TCR-sequenced: under 45 ophthalmopathy, roughly 80 hyperthyroidism and some 17 hyperthyroidism-to-ophthalmopathy patients. In 6 or 7 hyperthyroidism patients, T-cell repertoires of thyroid tissue and blood were compared. The independent validation cohort included some 19 hyperthyroidism patients plus 17 patients who later progressed from hyperthyroidism to ophthalmopathy. Once sampling was done, hyperthyroidism patients were given methimazole at a starting dose of 30 mg daily, while ophthalmopathy patients were given high-dose intravenous methylprednisolone. TCR beta repertoire signatures were used to distinguish Graves' ophthalmopathy from Graves' hyperthyroidism and to predict progression to ophthalmopathy. The study at large found these results: In validation, the model predicted ophthalmopathy progression with more than 70% sensitivity and about 73% specificity; 12 predicted patients were CT-confirmed with GO in a median of roughly 6.8 months. No statistical method was used to set the sample size in advance, and the investigators knew which group each participant was assigned to. Among expanded thyroid clonotypes with frequency above 0.001, most also showed up in blood, which suggests that blood repertoires may reflect the thyroid immune response. Ophthalmopathy was separated from stable hyperthyroidism by the 13-signature model with about 85% sensitivity and approximately 84% specificity in cross-validation and with 80%/75% in the test set.

Points on this clonotype: Its specific antigen is unknown. No qualities accompany the bases; no much larger clone lies one base away.

A patient counted as having stable hyperthyroidism if there was no progression to ophthalmopathy within 18 months of follow-up. The hyperthyroidism patients were 18 to 65 years old and newly diagnosed, with a disease duration of less than 2 months. Patients with other autoimmune diseases, uncontrolled infections, pregnancy or lactation were excluded from the study. Diagnosis was based on clinical symptoms, serum thyroxine, TRAb, thyroid ultrasound and orbital computed tomography. Ficoll-Paque density gradient centrifugation was used to isolate PBMCs from approximately 11 ml of fresh peripheral blood. Trizol reagent was used to extract the total RNA, and its quality was then checked on an Agilent 2100 Bioanalyzer. For CDR1 and CDR2, the germline V gene lists SGDLS and YYNGEE. V sheds 0 bases and J sheds 4 bases, leaving 23 bases between their ends. Measured from the cysteine to the phenylalanine, the CDR3 is 18 residues long. Just the 54-base CDR3 DNA is kept, in frame starting at base 1.

For repertoire sequencing, TCR beta CDR3 regions were amplified from RNA transcripts. The first round of RT-PCR was done with HTBI primers and the Qiagen OneStep RT-PCR kit, and was followed by a second round of multiplex PCR, then size selection and purification. Libraries were sequenced on an Illumina HiSeq2000 using paired-end 100 bp reads. The study's processing was this. SOAPnuke was used to process the reads, removing any read that contained adapters or uncalled bases, had a mean Phred below 15, or lacked an exact match to the constant primer or identifier. COPE v1.2.5 was used to merge the high-quality paired reads. Each unique nucleotide sequence was defined as a clonotype, and clonotypes were aligned to IMGT TRB V, D and J references with MiTCR v1.1. The analysis was limited to V-J combinations with a frequency above 0.0001, which together covered approximately 99% of the repertoires. A TCR clonal expansion and chaos score per V-J combination was defined as the ratio of F50 clonal expansion to chaos observed in the TCRdist matrix. Features were reduced by Welch's t-statistics and random forest to 10 to 15 V-J combinations, which fed a naive Bayes classifier. The similarity between thyroid and blood repertoires was quantified using the Morisita-Horn index. Using fastp at Q25 and MiXCR, TCRdb reprocessed the public reads and kept productive beta chains. Entries are consolidated by CDR3 protein sequence, retaining the most common genes and DNA. The V and J calls follow TCRdb's processing rather than the paper's. Within this sample are roughly 400,000 distinct CDR3 sequences, with approximately 18% of them counted one time only. The top ten clonotypes cover about 2.4% of the sample.

This chain is built from TRBV9 and TRBJ2-7, with a tentative D call of TRBD1 or TRBD2, each matching 6 bases. The sequence was collected from an adult woman with stable Graves' hyperthyroidism. What was sequenced was peripheral blood. The CDR3 protein is CASSVALTTGGVFYEQYF. The DNA sequence is TGTGCCAGCAGCGTAGCTCTTACTACCGGGGGCGTTTTTTACGAGCAGTACTTC.